This TCR beta chain was identified in a study of blood T cell repertoires in COVID-19. Study-level information: Donors in the United States, Italy and Spain gave samples during acute or convalescent COVID-19.

Sequencing was performed with immunoSEQ multiplex PCR; in TCRdb, only in-frame clones are kept and a portion is missing. The data show about 130,000 clones, approximately 87% seen once. Trimming shortened V by 4 bases and J by 7 bases, and 24 bases separated the two germline ends. The CDR3 loop spans 17 amino acids. Germline V gene data show CDR1 as SGHKS and CDR2 as YYEKEE (reference sequence). This TCR came from a man aged 65 to 79 with active COVID-19. The sample comprised peripheral blood. The chain uses TRBV5-5 and TRBJ2-1; D may be TRBD2 (6 bases). The CDR3 here is CASSIKGATRTRNEQFF. The DNA of the CDR3 is TGTGCCAGCAGCATCAAAGGGGCGACTAGGACTCGGAATGAGCAGTTCTTC. The full variable domain, with the rest looked up from reference TRBV5-5 and TRBJ2-1, is DAGVTQSPTHLIKTRGQQVTLRCSPISGHKSVSWYQQVLGQGPQFIFQYYEKEERGRGNFPDRFSARQFPNYSSELNVNALLLGDSALYLCASSIKGATRTRNEQFFGPGTRLTVL.